The clone carrying this T cell receptor beta chain has ten or more counts. Its target is not known. This sample was taken from a study of human T cells and chemical hapten exposure. In the study overall: There were per-sample TCR yield variations, arising mainly from small pooled library volume differences. Study-wide points: Expanded TCRs grouped into significantly more large CDR3 similarity clusters than controls produced. TCRs exceeding 1 in 1000 frequency stayed unchanged with DPC sensitization.

Specified time point: patch test 3, about 24 weeks after DPC sensitization. Treatment noted: therapeutic diphenylcyclopropenone sensitization with weekly scalp DPC. Total RNA was extracted from unfractionated whole blood. During construction of the library, unique molecular identifiers were attached to individual cDNA molecules for quantitative, reproducible TCR counting. One entry per CDR3 protein, called by TCRdb with MiXCR from the RACE reads. The table lists 40,000 or so distinct CDR3 sequences, roughly an eighth of them singletons. V shed 7 bases and J shed 6 bases, with 15 bases lying between them. In germline, CDR1 is SQVTM, CDR2 ANQGSEA. The CDR3 runs 13 residues.

The sequenced sample was whole blood, obtained in connection with sensitization to the hapten diphenylcyclopropenone (DPC). The TCR sequence derives from a woman in her thirties or forties with alopecia areata. Some clones in this sample may be carry-over from other donors' samples. The chain uses TRBV29-1 and TRBJ2-2; D might be TRBD1 (7 bases). The chain's CDR3 is CSAAPRGAGELFF. DNA of the CDR3: TGCAGCGCCGCCCCCAGGGGGGCCGGGGAGCTGTTTTTT.